Given below is one TCR beta chain in context. The CDR3 covers 15 residues. V was cut by 0 bases and J by 4 bases, with 12 bases left in between. Looked up from germline, CDR1 is MGHRA and CDR2 is YSYEKL. These data are taken from a study of blood T cell repertoires in COVID-19. Assay: immunoSEQ multiplex PCR; the TCRdb copy retains only in-frame clones and omits some. The sample holds 150,000 to 200,000 clones; approximately 90% are singletons and the top ten take about 4.2%. Sequencing was done on a sample of peripheral blood. The origin of this receptor is a human donor in a cohort sampled during active COVID-19. The chain links TRBV4-1 to TRBJ2-5; D is possibly TRBD2 (6 bases). This CDR3 is CASSQDVGGGETQYF. CDR3 DNA: TGCGCCAGCAGCCAAGACGTCGGGGGAGGAGAGACCCAGTACTTC.